This entry lists 32 T cell receptor beta chains sequenced from one sample in a study of cytomegalovirus exposure and HLA in healthy donors. PCR primers comprised 60 Vbeta and 13 Jbeta primers. Sequencing used immunoSEQ multiplex PCR; TCRdb keeps in-frame clones, though not all of them. The sample lists more than 110,000 clones; 73% were seen once. The sample consisted of PBMCs. The receptors shown here come from a woman aged 40 to 50 in good health and CMV-seronegative.

This chain uses TRBV7-2 with TRBJ2-1; no reliable D call. CDR3 length: 12 amino acids. Looked up from germline, CDR1 is SGHTA and CDR2 is FQGNSA. Trimming shortened V by 5 bases and J by 8 bases, and 10 bases separated the two germline ends. The CDR3 is CASSHSLHEQFF. The CDR3 DNA sequence: TGTGCCAGCAGCCACAGTCTACATGAGCAGTTCTTC.

This rearrangement joins TRBV2 to TRBJ1-2; D is possibly TRBD1 (6 bases). This CDR3 has 12 amino acids. V lost 6 bases to trimming and J lost 8 bases, with 13 bases between them. Germline V gene lookup returns CDR1 SNHLY and CDR2 FYNNEI. CDR3 protein: CASRGDTRGYTF. Here the CDR3 DNA reads TGTGCCAGCAGAGGGGACACGCGCGGCTACACCTTC. The entire variable domain, with the rest obtained from reference TRBV2 and TRBJ1-2, is as follows: EPEVTQTPSHQVTQMGQEVILRCVPISNHLYFYWYRQILGQKVEFLVSFYNNEISEKSEIFDDQFSVERPDGSNFTLKIRSTKLEDSAMYFCASRGDTRGYTFGSGTRLTVV.

The chain has TRBV5-8 and TRBJ1-5; D is ambiguous. Trimming pared 5 bases from V and 3 bases from J, leaving 15 bases between. Germline CDR1 and CDR2: SGHTS and YDEGEE. The CDR3 spans 15 residues. This CDR3 is CASSTGTATNQPQHF. CDR3 DNA: TGTGCCAGCAGTACGGGAACAGCTACCAATCAGCCCCAGCATTTT.

The V and J genes are TRBV11-2 and TRBJ1-1; 7 positions agree with TRBD1. This CDR3 comprises 14 residues. Germline V gene sequence: CDR1 SGHAT, CDR2 FQNNGV. V shed 4 bases and J 4 bases; nucleotides not matched to a gene: 6. The CDR3 DNA reads as TGTGCCAGCAGCTCGTGGACAGGACTCACTGAAGCTTTCTTT. Translating gives CASSSWTGLTEAFF.

The V and J genes are TRBV6-6 and TRBJ2-5; D perhaps matches TRBD2 (6 bases). Germline CDR1 MNHNY, CDR2 SVGAGI (reference sequence). This CDR3 region has 13 residues. Trimming took off 6 bases at V and 2 bases at J, with 10 bases between the two ends. The CDR3 nucleotides read TGTGCCAGCAGGGGACTGGCACAAGAGACCCAGTACTTC. Translation gives CASRGLAQETQYF.

This clone was seen a handful of times. The CDR3 protein is CASSSGDRVDYGYTF. CDR3 nucleotide sequence: TGCGCCAGCAGCTCGGGGGACAGGGTTGACTATGGCTACACCTTC. The chain couples TRBV5-1 to TRBJ1-2; 9 nucleotides agree with TRBD1. The ends lost 3 bases at V and 3 bases at J; junction bases unmatched: 6. The CDR3 length is 15 residues. Germline V lookup: CDR1 SGHRS, CDR2 YFSETQ. Combining the CDR3 with reference TRBV5-1 and TRBJ1-2 gives the whole variable domain KAGVTQTPRYLIKTRGQQVTLSCSPISGHRSVSWYQQTPGQGLQFLFEYFSETQRNKGNFPGRFSGRQFSNSRSEMNVSTLELGDSALYLCASSSGDRVDYGYTFGSGTRLTVV.

The chain uses TRBV7-9 and TRBJ1-1, with a possible D match to TRBD1 (5 bases). Germline loops: CDR1 SEHNR, CDR2 FQNEAQ (reference sequence). CDR3 length equals 13 residues. V was shortened by 6 bases and J by 5 bases, with 13 bases between the two germline ends. The CDR3 nucleotides read TGTGCCAGCAGTTGGGGCCCCGAAACTGAAGCTTTCTTT. Amino acids: CASSWGPETEAFF.

CDR3 nucleotides: TGCGCCAGCAGCCCGGGACAGGGGGCAGGCAATGAGCAGTTCTTC. Translating gives CASSPGQGAGNEQFF. The chain carries TRBV5-1 and TRBJ2-1; 12 bases are shared with TRBD1. This CDR3 is 15 amino acids long. After removal of 4 bases from V and 6 bases from J, the junction contained 5 bases not matched to a gene. Germline values: CDR1 SGHRS, CDR2 YFSETQ.

The rearrangement uses TRBV10-3 and TRBJ2-3; 7 positions match TRBD1. Germline V gene data show CDR1 as ENHRY and CDR2 as SYGVKD. The CDR3 is 16 amino acids. V lost 6 bases, J lost 4 bases, and 13 bases stayed unmatched. The CDR3 sequence is CAIRGDRAALADTQYF. The CDR3 region has the DNA TGTGCCATCAGAGGAGACAGGGCCGCGTTAGCAGATACGCAGTATTTT.

Only a few counts were recorded for this clone. This rearrangement joins TRBV9 to TRBJ1-1; 8 nucleotides line up with TRBD1. Germline V gene data show CDR1 as SGDLS and CDR2 as YYNGEE. The V segment lost 0 bases and the J segment 9 bases; nucleotides outside the gene matches: 7. This CDR3 is built from 14 residues. The CDR3 loop is CASSVGVQGEKAFF. In nucleotides, the CDR3 is TGTGCCAGCAGCGTAGGGGTACAGGGGGAAAAAGCTTTCTTT.

This clone showed up just a few times. The chain has TRBV6-1 and TRBJ2-2; D unresolved. CDR3 length equals 12 residues. Germline V gene sequence: CDR1 MNHNS, CDR2 SASEGT. The ends were cut back, 7 bases at V and 4 bases at J, with 7 bases in the middle. The CDR3 DNA reads TGTGCCAGCAATCCTAGCACCGGGGAGCTGTTTTTT. This sequence encodes CASNPSTGELFF.

J is TRBJ1-1 and V is TRBV28; TRBD1 might be the D (5 bases). Germline values: CDR1 MDHEN, CDR2 SYDVKM. This CDR3 has 15 amino acids. With 5 bases removed from V and 1 base from J, the gap between germline ends came to 14 bases. The CDR3 DNA is TGTGCCAGCAGTAGCGGGGGGGAGGGGAACACTGAAGCTTTCTTT. It is translated as CASSSGGEGNTEAFF.

This sequence joins TRBV19 and TRBJ2-2, with a possible D match to TRBD2 (7 bases). Trimming shortened V by 5 bases and J by 4 bases, and 14 bases separated the two germline ends. Germline V gene sequence: CDR1 LNHDA, CDR2 SQIVND (reference sequence). The CDR3 extends over 15 amino acids. CDR3 region: CASSPLGGATGELFF. The CDR3 DNA reads as TGTGCCAGTAGTCCCCTGGGGGGGGCCACCGGGGAGCTGTTTTTT. Full variable domain (outside the CDR3, taken from reference TRBV19 and TRBJ2-2): DGGITQSPKYLFRKEGQNVTLSCEQNLNHDAMYWYRQDPGQGLRLIYYSQIVNDFQKGDIAEGYSVSREKKESFPLTVTSAQKNPTAFYLCASSPLGGATGELFFGEGSRLTVL.

This clone showed up just a few times. This chain links TRBV5-5 with TRBJ2-1, with TRBD1 as a possible D gene (6 bases). Germline V lookup: CDR1 SGHKS, CDR2 YYEKEE (reference sequence). The V gene lost 0 bases and the J gene lost 7 bases, with 17 bases spanning the gap. The CDR3 length is 16 residues. CDR3 DNA sequence: TGTGCCAGCAGCTTGGAGGGGGTGGTAATATTGAATGAGCAGTTCTTC. Residues: CASSLEGVVILNEQFF.

The rearrangement links TRBV28 to TRBJ2-7; a possible D gene is TRBD1 (7 bases). The V end lost 2 bases, the J end lost 3 bases, and 11 bases lay between the germline ends. In germline, CDR1 is MDHEN, CDR2 SYDVKM. This CDR3 contains 14 residues. The CDR3 DNA follows: TGTGCCAGCAGTTTAGGGCAGGGGGGCTACGAGCAGTACGTC. It yields the protein CASSLGQGGYEQYV.

The table lists this clone with a few counts. This chain links TRBV2 with TRBJ2-1, with 8 nucleotides matching TRBD2. Looked up from germline, CDR1 is SNHLY and CDR2 is FYNNEI. CDR3 size: 13 residues. Unmatched junction bases numbered 5, after V lost 3 bases and J lost 10 bases. The CDR3 protein is CASSEIVAGEQFF. In DNA, the CDR3 is TGTGCCAGCAGTGAGATAGTAGCGGGGGAGCAGTTCTTC. Full variable domain (missing parts from reference TRBV2 and TRBJ2-1): EPEVTQTPSHQVTQMGQEVILRCVPISNHLYFYWYRQILGQKVEFLVSFYNNEISEKSEIFDDQFSVERPDGSNFTLKIRSTKLEDSAMYFCASSEIVAGEQFFGPGTRLTVL.

This chain joins TRBV19 and TRBJ2-1, with 8 bases lining up with TRBD2. Germline values: CDR1 LNHDA, CDR2 SQIVND (reference sequence). Losses at the gene ends were 3 bases for V and 2 bases for J; bases not matched to a gene: 3. The CDR3 length is 15 residues. The CDR3 nucleotides are TGTGCCAGTAGTATTAGCGGGGCCACCTACAATGAGCAGTTCTTC. Its translation: CASSISGATYNEQFF. Full variable domain (missing parts from reference TRBV19 and TRBJ2-1): DGGITQSPKYLFRKEGQNVTLSCEQNLNHDAMYWYRQDPGQGLRLIYYSQIVNDFQKGDIAEGYSVSREKKESFPLTVTSAQKNPTAFYLCASSISGATYNEQFFGPGTRLTVL.

The rearrangement uses TRBV6-5 and TRBJ1-5; 9 positions agree with TRBD1. CDR1 MNHEY and CDR2 SVGAGI come from the germline V gene. This CDR3 region has 15 residues. The V segment lost 2 bases and the J segment 5 bases; nucleotides outside the gene matches: 4. The CDR3 here is CASSYGQGSHQPQHF. CDR3 in DNA: TGTGCCAGCAGTTACGGACAGGGGAGTCATCAGCCCCAGCATTTT.

The CDR3 sequence is CASSSNRDRDEKLFF. Written as DNA, the CDR3 is TGTGCCAGCAGCTCAAACCGGGACAGGGATGAAAAACTGTTTTTT. The rearrangement links TRBV5-4 to TRBJ1-4, with TRBD1 matching over 9 bases. V lost 3 bases to trimming and J lost 6 bases; unmatched junction nucleotides: 6. Germline CDR1 and CDR2: SGHNT and YYREEE (reference sequence). This CDR3 contains 15 residues.

This clone came up once. The genes are TRBV6-1 and TRBJ1-5; tentatively, D is TRBD1 (5 bases). The CDR3 runs to 14 residues. Germline V lookup: CDR1 MNHNS, CDR2 SASEGT. The V end was cut by 1 base, the J end by 5 bases, with 9 bases between. The CDR3 DNA follows: TGTGCCAGCAGTGAAGGTACAGGTTATCAGCCCCAGCATTTT. It specifies CASSEGTGYQPQHF.

The chain is built from TRBV29-1 and TRBJ2-5; 7 nucleotides match TRBD1. The CDR3 totals 14 residues. With V trimmed by 6 bases and J by 5 bases, 12 bases remained unmatched. Looked up from germline, CDR1 is SQVTM and CDR2 is ANQGSEA. CDR3 protein: CSVHPTGVGETQYF. The CDR3 bases are TGCAGCGTCCACCCTACAGGGGTAGGGGAGACCCAGTACTTC. Looking up the rest from reference TRBV29-1 and TRBJ2-5 gives the full variable domain: SAVISQKPSRDICQRGTSLTIQCQVDSQVTMMFWYRQQPGQSLTLIATANQGSEATYESGFVIDKFPISRPNLTFSTLTVSNMSPEDSSIYLCSVHPTGVGETQYFGPGTRLLVL.

J is TRBJ2-5 and V is TRBV7-3, with 7 bases matching TRBD2. V lost 3 bases, J lost 5 bases, and 9 bases stayed unmatched. This CDR3 has 15 residues. Germline CDR1 and CDR2: SGHTA and FQGTGA. CDR3: CASSFQAGRGETQYF. Here the CDR3 DNA reads TGTGCCAGCAGCTTTCAAGCGGGGCGAGGGGAGACCCAGTACTTC.

The V call is TRBV7-3, the J call TRBJ1-1; possibly TRBD1 for D (6 bases). V lost 2 bases to trimming and J lost 11 bases, with 18 bases between them. Germline CDR1 SGHTA, CDR2 FQGTGA. This CDR3 is built from 14 residues. CDR3 residues: CASSLGPGEGRAFF. The CDR3, as DNA: TGTGCCAGCAGCTTAGGCCCAGGGGAAGGTCGGGCTTTCTTT.

V and J are TRBV15 and TRBJ1-4; 8 bases line up with TRBD1. Germline CDR1 is LNHNV and CDR2 is YYDKDF (reference sequence). This CDR3 contains 14 residues. V was clipped by 8 bases and J by 5 bases; unmatched bases: 7. The CDR3 loop is CATSDRVQNEKLFF. The CDR3 coding sequence is TGTGCCACCTCGGACAGGGTGCAGAATGAAAAACTGTTTTTT.

Points on this clone: A junction boundary mismatches the germline segment, possibly from a read error. The chain has TRBV7-9 and TRBJ1-4; 10 bases fit TRBD1. The length of the CDR3 is 17 residues. Germline loops: CDR1 SEHNR, CDR2 FQNEAQ (reference sequence). The CDR3: CSSGYNPWDRGSEKLFF. In DNA, the CDR3 is TGTTCCAGCGGCTATAACCCATGGGACAGGGGTAGTGAAAAACTGTTTTTT.

The chain couples TRBV7-8 to TRBJ1-6; 7 nucleotides agree with TRBD1. V shed 1 base and J 8 bases; nucleotides not matched to a gene: 5. The germline CDR1 and CDR2 sequences are SGHVS and FQNEAQ. CDR3 length: 15 residues. The CDR3, as DNA: TGTGCCAGCAGCTTAGGACAGGGTGATTATTCACCCCTCCACTTT. Encoded protein: CASSLGQGDYSPLHF.

In its sample, this clone was seen a few times. The V and J genes are TRBV10-3 and TRBJ1-2, with 8 bases aligning to TRBD1. Germline CDR1 reads ENHRY; CDR2 reads SYGVKD. V shed 6 bases and J 2 bases; nucleotides not matched to a gene: 5. The CDR3 has 14 residues. DNA for the CDR3: TGTGCCATCAGGGAGACAGGGGAGAACTATGGCTACACCTTC. Residues: CAIRETGENYGYTF.

The rearrangement uses TRBV11-1 and TRBJ2-7; possibly TRBD2 for D (5 bases). The germline gives CDR1 SGHAT, CDR2 FQDESV (reference sequence). This CDR3 comprises 18 residues. Between the trimmed V and J ends, which lost 8 bases and 0 bases, there was a span of 26 bases. CDR3 amino acids: CASSPGYGDSLDSYEQYF. CDR3 bases: TGTGCCAGCTCGCCGGGATACGGGGATTCGCTCGACTCCTACGAGCAGTACTTC.

This clone was seen just once. The chain recombines TRBV6-1 with TRBJ1-5; TRBD1 aligns across 8 bases. CDR1 is MNHNS, CDR2 SASEGT, per germline. The CDR3 spans 14 residues. Trimming cost V 6 bases and J 2 bases; bases outside gene matches: 3. The CDR3 DNA follows: TGTGCCAGCAGCCCGACAGGGGGCAATCAGCCCCAGCATTTT. Translated, it gives CASSPTGGNQPQHF.

The chain uses TRBV5-4 and TRBJ2-3; 7 bases are a match to TRBD1. Germline V gene lookup returns CDR1 SGHNT and CDR2 YYREEE (reference sequence). Trimming cost V 2 bases and J 6 bases; bases outside gene matches: 15. This CDR3 comprises 17 residues. The DNA for the CDR3 is TGTGCCAGCAGCTTAACACAGGGGCCCTACCGGTTTGATACGCAGTATTTT. Translation: CASSLTQGPYRFDTQYF.

This clone was seen a few times. The chain links TRBV11-2 to TRBJ1-3; TRBD1 aligns across 9 bases. The CDR3 loop spans 16 amino acids. CDR1 and CDR2 from the germline V gene are SGHAT and FQNNGV. With V trimmed by 5 bases and J by 3 bases, 8 bases remained unmatched. The CDR3 DNA sequence: TGTGCCAGCAGCCGAACAGGGGGCTTCGGTGGAAACACCATATATTTT. Translated: CASSRTGGFGGNTIYF.

The chain has TRBV9 and TRBJ1-1; no clear D gene. This CDR3 has 15 amino acids. Germline V gene sequence: CDR1 SGDLS, CDR2 YYNGEE. Between the trimmed V and J ends, which lost 6 bases and 1 base, there was a span of 16 bases. This CDR3 reads CASTREAGRNTEAFF. In DNA, the CDR3 is TGTGCCAGCACCAGAGAGGCGGGCCGGAACACTGAAGCTTTCTTT.